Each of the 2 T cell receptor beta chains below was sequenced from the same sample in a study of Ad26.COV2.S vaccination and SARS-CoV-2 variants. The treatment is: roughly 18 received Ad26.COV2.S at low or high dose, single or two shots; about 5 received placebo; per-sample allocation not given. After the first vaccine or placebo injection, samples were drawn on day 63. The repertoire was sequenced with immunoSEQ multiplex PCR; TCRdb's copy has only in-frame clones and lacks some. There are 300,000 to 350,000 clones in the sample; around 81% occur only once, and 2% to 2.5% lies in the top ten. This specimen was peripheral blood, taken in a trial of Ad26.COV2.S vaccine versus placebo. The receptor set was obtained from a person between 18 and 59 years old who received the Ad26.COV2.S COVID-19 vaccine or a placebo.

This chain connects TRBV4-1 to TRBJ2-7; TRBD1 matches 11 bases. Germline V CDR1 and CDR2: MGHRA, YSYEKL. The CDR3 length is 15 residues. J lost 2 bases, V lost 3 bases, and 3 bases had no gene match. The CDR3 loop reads CASSQGQGVAYEQYF. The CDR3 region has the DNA TGCGCCAGCAGCCAGGGACAGGGGGTAGCCTACGAGCAGTACTTC.

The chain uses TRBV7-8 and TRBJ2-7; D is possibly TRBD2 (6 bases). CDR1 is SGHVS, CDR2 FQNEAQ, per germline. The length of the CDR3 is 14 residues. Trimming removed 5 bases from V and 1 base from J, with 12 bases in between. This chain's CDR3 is CASSPRLVSYEQYF. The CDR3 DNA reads TGTGCCAGCAGCCCCAGACTAGTGTCCTACGAGCAGTACTTC.